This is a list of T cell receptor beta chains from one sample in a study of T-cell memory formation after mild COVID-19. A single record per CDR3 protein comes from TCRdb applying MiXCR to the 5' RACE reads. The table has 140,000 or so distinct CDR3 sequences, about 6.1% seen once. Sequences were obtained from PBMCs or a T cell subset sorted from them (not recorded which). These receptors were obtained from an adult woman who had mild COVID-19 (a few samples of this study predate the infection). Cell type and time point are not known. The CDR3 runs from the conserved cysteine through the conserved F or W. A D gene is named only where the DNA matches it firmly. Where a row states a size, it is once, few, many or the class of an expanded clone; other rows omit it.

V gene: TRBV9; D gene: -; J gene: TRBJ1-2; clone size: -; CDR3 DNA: TGTGCCAGCAGCCAATCCGGAAATGGCTACACCTTC; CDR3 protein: CASSQSGNGYTF
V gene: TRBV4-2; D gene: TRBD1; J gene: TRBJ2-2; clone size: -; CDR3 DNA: TGTGCCAGCAGCCGGGGGACAGGGGGCACCGGGGAGCTGTTTTTT; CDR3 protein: CASSRGTGGTGELFF
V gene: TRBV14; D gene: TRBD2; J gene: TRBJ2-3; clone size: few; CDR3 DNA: TGTGCCAGCAGCCGGGGTAGCGGGACTTTGACAGATACGCAGTATTTT; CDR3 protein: CASSRGSGTLTDTQYF
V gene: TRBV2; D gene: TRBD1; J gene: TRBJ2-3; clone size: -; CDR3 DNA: TGTGCCAGCAGTGGACAGGGGGCCCGCACAGATACGCAGTATTTT; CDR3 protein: CASSGQGARTDTQYF
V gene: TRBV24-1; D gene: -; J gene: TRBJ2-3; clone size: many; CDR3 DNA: TGTGCCACCAGTGATCGTACAGATACGCAGTATTTT; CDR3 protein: CATSDRTDTQYF
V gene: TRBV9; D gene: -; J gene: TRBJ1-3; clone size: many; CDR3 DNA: TGTGCCAGCAGCGTCGGGGGGCGACCTGGAAACACCATATATTTT; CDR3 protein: CASSVGGRPGNTIYF
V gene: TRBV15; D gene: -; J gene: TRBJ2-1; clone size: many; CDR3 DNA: TGTGCCACCAGCGCGGACAGAGGATCCTACAATGAGCAGTTCTTC; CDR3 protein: CATSADRGSYNEQFF
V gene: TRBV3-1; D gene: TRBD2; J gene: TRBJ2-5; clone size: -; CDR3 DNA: TGTGCCAGCAGCCAACTAGCGGGAGGTGAGACCCAGTACTTC; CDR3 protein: CASSQLAGGETQYF
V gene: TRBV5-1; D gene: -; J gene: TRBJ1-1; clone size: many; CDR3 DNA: TGCGCCAGCAGCCCCGGACAGCGGGTATTGAACACTGAAGCTTTCTTT; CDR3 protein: CASSPGQRVLNTEAFF
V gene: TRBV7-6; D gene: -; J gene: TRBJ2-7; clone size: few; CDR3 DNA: TGTGCCAGCAGGCGGGACAGCCACTCCTACGAGCAGTACTTC; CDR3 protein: CASRRDSHSYEQYF
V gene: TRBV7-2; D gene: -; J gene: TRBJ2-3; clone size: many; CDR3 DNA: TGTGCCAGCAGCTTAGCGGCGGGGGATACGCAGTATTTT; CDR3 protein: CASSLAAGDTQYF
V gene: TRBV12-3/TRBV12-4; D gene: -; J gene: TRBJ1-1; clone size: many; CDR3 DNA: TGTGCCAGCAGTTTATCGGGGAACAGAGCGAACACTGAAGCTTTCTTT; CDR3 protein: CASSLSGNRANTEAFF
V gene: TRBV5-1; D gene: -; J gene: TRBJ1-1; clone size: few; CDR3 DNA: TGCGCCAGCAGCTTGGCCCAGACTATGAACACTGAAGCTTTCTTT; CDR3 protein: CASSLAQTMNTEAFF
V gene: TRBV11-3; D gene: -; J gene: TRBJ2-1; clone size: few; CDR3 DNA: TGTGCCAGCAGCTTAGAGTCCGGGGATAATGAGCAGTTCTTC; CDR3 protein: CASSLESGDNEQFF
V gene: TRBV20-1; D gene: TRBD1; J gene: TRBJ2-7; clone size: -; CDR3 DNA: TGCAGTGCTAGGGAGACAGGGCTCAGCTCCTACGAGCAGTACTTC; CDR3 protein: CSARETGLSSYEQYF
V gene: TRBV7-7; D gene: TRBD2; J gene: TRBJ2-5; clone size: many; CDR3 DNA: TGTGCCAGCAGCTTTGCGGGGGGGCCCGAGGAGACCCAGTACTTC; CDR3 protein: CASSFAGGPEETQYF
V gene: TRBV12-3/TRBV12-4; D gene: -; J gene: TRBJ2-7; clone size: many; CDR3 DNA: TGTGCCAGCAGTAGCGGGACAACATACGAGCAGTACTTC; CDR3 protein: CASSSGTTYEQYF